This T cell receptor (beta chain) emerged from a study of beta chain features in type 1 diabetes. The study, taken as a whole, reports: The naive, central memory and Treg TCRB repertoires of patients appeared to be more similar to one another than those of healthy donors.

In germline, CDR1 is SGHTS, CDR2 YDEGEE. The V segment lost 2 bases and the J segment 2 bases; nucleotides outside the gene matches: 4. The CDR3 has 15 amino acids. Based on CD45RO/CCR7/CD25/CD127/CD95/CD27, CD4+ regulatory, stem cell-like memory, naive and central memory cells were sorted. This clone appeared a few times. As yet, its antigen is unknown. Expressed TCRB transcripts were sequenced, since all the RNA that had been isolated was reverse transcribed. The study sequenced naive, central memory and regulatory T cell samples to an average of about 3.9 million reads. Sequenced by immunoSEQ multiplex PCR; TCRdb stores in-frame clones only, minus some. The data show 430,000 or so clones, approximately 10% seen once.

The material sequenced was naive CD4+ T cells from blood. The chain combines TRBV5-8 with TRBJ2-7, with 10 bases lining up with TRBD2. The clonotype was recovered from a young woman in good health. The DNA for the CDR3 is TGTGCCAGCAGCTTACTAGCGGGGTTTACCTACGAGCAGTACGTC. Amino acid sequence: CASSLLAGFTYEQYV.